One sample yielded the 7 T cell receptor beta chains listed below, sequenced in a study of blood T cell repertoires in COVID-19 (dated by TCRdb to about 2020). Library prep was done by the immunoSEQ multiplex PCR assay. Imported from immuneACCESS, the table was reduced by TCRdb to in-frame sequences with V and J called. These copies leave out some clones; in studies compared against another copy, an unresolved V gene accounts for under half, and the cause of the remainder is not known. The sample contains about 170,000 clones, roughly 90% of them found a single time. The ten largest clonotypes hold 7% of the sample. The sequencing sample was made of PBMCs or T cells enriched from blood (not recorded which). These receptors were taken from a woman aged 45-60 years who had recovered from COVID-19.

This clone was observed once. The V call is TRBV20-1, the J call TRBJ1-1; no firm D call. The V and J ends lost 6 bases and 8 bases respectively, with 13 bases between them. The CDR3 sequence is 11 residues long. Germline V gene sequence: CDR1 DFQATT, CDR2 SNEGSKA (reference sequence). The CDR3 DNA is TGCAGTGCCCTGAGGCGGCCAGAAGCTTTCTTT. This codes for CSALRRPEAFF.

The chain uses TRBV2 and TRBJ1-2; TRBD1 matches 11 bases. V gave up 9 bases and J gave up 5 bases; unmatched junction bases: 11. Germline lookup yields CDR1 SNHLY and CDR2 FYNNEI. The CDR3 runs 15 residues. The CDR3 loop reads CASNGQGAVKYGYTF. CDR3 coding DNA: TGTGCCAGTAACGGACAGGGGGCTGTAAAATATGGCTACACCTTC.

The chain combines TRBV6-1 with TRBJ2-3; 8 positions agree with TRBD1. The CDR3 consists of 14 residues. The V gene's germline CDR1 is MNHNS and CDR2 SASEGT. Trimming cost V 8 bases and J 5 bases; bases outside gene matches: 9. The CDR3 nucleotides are TGTGCCAGCCGAAGGACAGGGCAAGGAGATACGCAGTATTTT. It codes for CASRRTGQGDTQYF.

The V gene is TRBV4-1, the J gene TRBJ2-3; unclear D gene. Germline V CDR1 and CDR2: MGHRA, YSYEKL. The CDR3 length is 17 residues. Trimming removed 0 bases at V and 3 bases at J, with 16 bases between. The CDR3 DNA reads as TGCGCCAGCAGCCAAGATTCTCCCCAGCTAGTAACAGATACGCAGTATTTT. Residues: CASSQDSPQLVTDTQYF.

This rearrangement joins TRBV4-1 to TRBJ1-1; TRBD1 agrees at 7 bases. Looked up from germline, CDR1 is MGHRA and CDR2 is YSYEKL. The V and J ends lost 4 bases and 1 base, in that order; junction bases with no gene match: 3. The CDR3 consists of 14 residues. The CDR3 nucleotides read TGCGCCAGCAGCCGGGGACAGACGAACACTGAAGCTTTCTTT. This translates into CASSRGQTNTEAFF.

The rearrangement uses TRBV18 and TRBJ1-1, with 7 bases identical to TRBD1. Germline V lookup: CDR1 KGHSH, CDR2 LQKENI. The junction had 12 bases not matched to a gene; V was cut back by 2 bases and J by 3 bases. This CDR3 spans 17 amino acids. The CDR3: CASSPEAGQVRDTEAFF. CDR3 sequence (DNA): TGTGCCAGCTCACCAGAGGCTGGACAGGTTCGGGACACTGAAGCTTTCTTT.

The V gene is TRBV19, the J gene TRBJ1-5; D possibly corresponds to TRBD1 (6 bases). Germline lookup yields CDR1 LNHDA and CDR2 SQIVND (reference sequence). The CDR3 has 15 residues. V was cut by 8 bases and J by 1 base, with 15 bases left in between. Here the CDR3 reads CASWGNGQSNQPQHF. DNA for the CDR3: TGTGCCAGTTGGGGGAATGGACAGAGCAATCAGCCCCAGCATTTT.